The next 2 T cell receptor beta chains were all read from a single sample in a study of cytomegalovirus exposure and HLA in healthy donors. In the PCR, 60 Vbeta and 13 Jbeta primers were used. The data were produced by immunoSEQ multiplex PCR, yet TCRdb's version contains in-frame clones alone and is incomplete. The sample shows more than 85,000 clones, approximately 76% of them seen only once. What was sequenced was PBMCs. These receptors all come from a woman between 45 and 65 years old in good health and CMV-seropositive.

The chain has TRBV29-1 and TRBJ1-1; possible D gene TRBD1, 6 bases. V dropped 6 bases and J dropped 1 base, with 12 bases sitting between them. The CDR3 is made up of 13 amino acids. Germline V lookup: CDR1 SQVTM, CDR2 ANQGSEA. CDR3 DNA: TGCAGCGTGGTAGGGACAAAGAACACTGAAGCTTTCTTT. Its translation is CSVVGTKNTEAFF.

The chain joins TRBV14 to TRBJ2-2; 7 bases align to TRBD1. Germline V gene sequence: CDR1 SGHDN, CDR2 FVKESK. Trimming cost V 4 bases and J 1 base; bases outside gene matches: 0. The CDR3 loop spans 14 amino acids. CDR3 region: CASSRTGNTGELFF. As DNA, the CDR3 is TGTGCCAGCAGCCGGACAGGGAACACCGGGGAGCTGTTTTTT. Filled out from reference TRBV14 and TRBJ2-2, the complete variable domain reads EAGVTQFPSHSVIEKGQTVTLRCDPISGHDNLYWYRRVMGKEIKFLLHFVKESKQDESGMPNNRFLAERTGGTYSTLKVQPAELEDSGVYFCASSRTGNTGELFFGEGSRLTVL.